One and the same sample provided the 9 T cell receptor beta chains below, sequenced in a study of T cells in Graves' hyperthyroidism and ophthalmopathy. Researchers took RNA transcripts and amplified the TCR beta CDR3 regions from them. The TCR CDR3 was amplified in a first-round RT-PCR using the HTBI primer set. TCRdb reprocessed the multiplex PCR reads with MiXCR, giving one entry per CDR3 protein. The repertoire includes nearly 750,000 distinct CDR3 sequences, around 40% of them detected once, and about a third sits in the top ten. Sequenced sample: blood. These receptors originate from a woman between 40 and 55 years old with Graves' hyperthyroidism.

The J gene is TRBJ1-2, the V gene TRBV29-1, with a weak D call TRBD1 (5 bases). CDR3 size: 11 residues. Between the trimmed V and J ends, which lost 7 bases and 8 bases, there was a span of 14 bases. The germline gives CDR1 SQVTM, CDR2 ANQGSEA. The CDR3 spells CSGGGGEGYTF. CDR3 nucleotide sequence: TGCAGCGGGGGGGGGGGGGAAGGCTACACCTTC.

On this clonotype itself: Relative to the germline gene, one junction end is altered; a read error may explain this. This chain uses TRBV5-4 with TRBJ2-7, with a weak D call TRBD1 (5 bases). The CDR3 is 15 amino acids. From germline, CDR1 is SGHNT and CDR2 YYREEE (reference sequence). The CDR3 region has the DNA TGTGCCAGCAGCTTCCAGGGATTGAGCTCCTACGGGCAGTACTTC. This codes for CASSFQGLSSYGQYF.

This chain links TRBV7-2 with TRBJ1-6; TRBD1 is a possible D gene (5 bases). The CDR3 spans 14 residues. Trimming cost V 5 bases and J 8 bases, with 13 bases left between them. Germline-derived CDR1 and CDR2 are SGHTA and FQGNSA. The CDR3, as DNA: TGTGCCAGCAGCGGGGGGATTATGGATTCACCCCTCCACTTT. It specifies CASSGGIMDSPLHF.

The CDR3 protein is CASSFPGGHQPQHF. The CDR3, as DNA: TGTGCCAGCAGTTTCCCAGGGGGACACCAGCCCCAGCATTTT. The chain carries TRBV7-2 and TRBJ1-5, with 7 bases identical to TRBD1. The CDR3 is 14 residues long. CDR1 and CDR2 from the germline V gene are SGHTA and FQGNSA. Trimming at V came to 6 bases and at J to 7 bases, leaving 9 bases not matched to a gene.

Comments on this clonotype: This may be a read error, as it is one base from a much larger clone. The chain links TRBV11-1 to TRBJ2-7; D is uncertain. Germline V gives CDR1 SGHAT, CDR2 FQDESV (reference sequence). There are 14 residues in the CDR3. CDR3 in amino acids: CASSPGSSTYEQNF. CDR3 DNA: TGTGCCAGCAGCCCTGGGTCGTCTACCTACGAGCAGAACTTC.

This clonotype was seen just once. The gene calls are TRBV4-3 and TRBJ1-2; D possibly corresponds to TRBD1 (6 bases). This CDR3 contains 19 residues. Germline assignment: CDR1 LGHNA and CDR2 YSLEER. Trimming removed 4 bases at V and 1 base at J, with 25 bases between. The CDR3 nucleotides read TGCGCCAGCAGCCGAGAATCGGTGGACAGTGCAGATCATAACTATGGCTACACCTTC. This sequence encodes CASSRESVDSADHNYGYTF.

The chain joins TRBV11-2 to TRBJ2-7; possibly TRBD1 for D (5 bases). The CDR3 runs to 14 residues. Trimming shortened V by 8 bases and J by 7 bases, and 21 bases separated the two germline ends. Germline CDR1 reads SGHAT; CDR2 reads FQNNGV. As DNA, the CDR3 is TGTGCCAGCTCACCACGAGGCCAGGGTCAAGAGCAGTACTTC. Translating gives CASSPRGQGQEQYF.

CDR3 DNA: TGTGCCAGCGGGAAACAGGAAACTAATGAAAAACTGTTTTTT. Protein product: CASGKQETNEKLFF. This rearrangement joins TRBV2 to TRBJ1-4; weak D call: TRBD1 (5 bases). This CDR3 region has 14 residues. Germline V gene data show CDR1 as SNHLY and CDR2 as FYNNEI. V was shortened by 8 bases and J by 1 base, with 11 bases between the two germline ends.

There are many counts of this clonotype. The V call is TRBV7-2, the J call TRBJ2-6; D unclear. Germline V gene lookup returns CDR1 SGHTA and CDR2 FQGNSA. The ends were cut back, 3 bases at V and 1 base at J, with 10 bases in the middle. The CDR3 is 16 residues long. For the CDR3, the DNA is TGTGCCAGCAGCTTCCGCATGGGATCTGGGGCCAACGTCCTGACTTTC. It codes for CASSFRMGSGANVLTF.